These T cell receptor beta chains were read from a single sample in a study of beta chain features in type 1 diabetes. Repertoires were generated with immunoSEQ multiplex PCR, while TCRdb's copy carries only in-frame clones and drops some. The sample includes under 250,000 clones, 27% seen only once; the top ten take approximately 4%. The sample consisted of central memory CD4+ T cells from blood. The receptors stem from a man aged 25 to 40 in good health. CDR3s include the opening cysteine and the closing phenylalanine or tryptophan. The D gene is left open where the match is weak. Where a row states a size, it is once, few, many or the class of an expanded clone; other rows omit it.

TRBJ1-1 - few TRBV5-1 TGCGCCAGCAGCTATAGTTGGGGGAAGACTGAAGCTTTCTTT CASSYSWGKTEAFF
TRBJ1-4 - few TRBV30 TGTGCCTGGAGAGGTCTTGCAACTAATGAAAAACTGTTTTTT CAWRGLATNEKLFF
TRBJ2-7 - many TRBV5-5 TGTGCCAGCAGCTTGGATATGTCAGGGGGAGGTTACGAGCAGTACTTC CASSLDMSGGGYEQYF
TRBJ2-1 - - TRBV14 TGTGCCAGCAGCCAAGATGGGAAATTTCCTAGGGGTAGGAATGAGCAGTTCTTC CASSQDGKFPRGRNEQFF
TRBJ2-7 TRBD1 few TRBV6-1 TGTGCCAGCAGTGACAGGGGGACCTACGAGCAGTACTTC CASSDRGTYEQYF
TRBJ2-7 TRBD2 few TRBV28 TGTGCCAGCAGCCCGGGGGGGAGTGCCTACGAGCAGTACTTC CASSPGGSAYEQYF
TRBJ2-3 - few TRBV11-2 TGTGCCAGCAGCGCTCAGGGAGAAGATACGCAGTATTTT CASSAQGEDTQYF
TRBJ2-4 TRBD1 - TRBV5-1 TGCGCCAGCATGATAATCCCCGGGACAGGTAACATTCAGTACTTC CASMIIPGTGNIQYF
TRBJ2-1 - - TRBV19 TGTGCCAGTAGTATAAACGGCATTAGTTCCTACAATGAGCAGTTCTTC CASSINGISSYNEQFF
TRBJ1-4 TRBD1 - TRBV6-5 TGTGCCAGCAGCGACAGGGGGCTTGCTAATGAAAAACTGTTTTTT CASSDRGLANEKLFF
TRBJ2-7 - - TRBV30 TGTGCCTGGGGACTCGGGACATACTACGAGCAGTACTTC CAWGLGTYYEQYF
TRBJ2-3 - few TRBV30 TGTGCCTGGAGCGTCCGGGGAGCCTCCCCCACAGATACGCAGTATTTT CAWSVRGASPTDTQYF
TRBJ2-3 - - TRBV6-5 TGTGCCAGCAGCTCTCAATGGGATACGCAGTATTTT CASSSQWDTQYF
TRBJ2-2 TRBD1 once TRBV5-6 TGTGCCAGCAGCGACAGGGGACGTTCCGGGGAGCTGTTTTTT CASSDRGRSGELFF
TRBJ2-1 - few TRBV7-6 TGTGCCAGCAGCTTAAGCAGGGAATCTGGAGTATCCTACAATGAGCAGTTCTTC CASSLSRESGVSYNEQFF
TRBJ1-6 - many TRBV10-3 TGTGCCATCAGTGAGGTAGAGTGGGATTCACCCCTCCACTTT CAISEVEWDSPLHF
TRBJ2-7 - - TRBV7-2 TGTGCCAGCAGCTTAGAAAGGGCCTACGAGCAGTACTTC CASSLERAYEQYF
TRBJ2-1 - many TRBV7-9 TGTGCCAGCAGCTTTGTCGGGGGTACCTTCTACAATGAGCAGTTCTTC CASSFVGGTFYNEQFF
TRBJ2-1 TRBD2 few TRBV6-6 TGTGCCAGCAGACTAGCGGGAGGTGAGCAGTTCTTC CASRLAGGEQFF
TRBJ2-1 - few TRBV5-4 TGTGCCAGCAGCTTAGAGGGCCTCGGTGAGCAGTTCTTC CASSLEGLGEQFF
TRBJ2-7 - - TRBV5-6 TGTGCCAGCAGCCACCGGGACCGCTACGAGCAGTACTTC CASSHRDRYEQYF
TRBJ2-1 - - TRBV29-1 TGCAGCGTGCTCCCTACAGGGTCGAACAATGAGCAGTTCTTC CSVLPTGSNNEQFF
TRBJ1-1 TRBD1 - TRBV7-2 TGTGCCAGCAGCGTCAGGGGGCGCTTTGAAGCTTTCTTT CASSVRGRFEAFF
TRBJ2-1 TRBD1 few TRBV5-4 TGTGCCAGCAGCTTGGCAGGACAGGGGGCTTACAATGAGCAGTTCTTC CASSLAGQGAYNEQFF
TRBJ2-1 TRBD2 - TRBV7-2 TGTGCCAGCAGCTTAATGCCAAGCGGGAATTCCTACAATGAGCAGTTCTTC CASSLMPSGNSYNEQFF
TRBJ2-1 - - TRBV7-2 TGTGCCAGCAGCTTAGACGGCTCCCTATTTCCGAATGAGCAGTTCTTC CASSLDGSLFPNEQFF
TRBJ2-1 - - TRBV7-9 TGTGCCAGCAGCTTAACATCCCCCAATGAGCAGTTCTTC CASSLTSPNEQFF
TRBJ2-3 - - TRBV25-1 TGTGCCAGCAGCGTCACAGGCCCTAGCACAGATACGCAGTATTTT CASSVTGPSTDTQYF
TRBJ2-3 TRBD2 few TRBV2 TGTGCCAGCAGTGAGAGTAGCGGGCCGGGGGGGCAGTATTTT CASSESSGPGGQYF
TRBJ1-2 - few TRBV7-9 TGTGCCAGCAGCTTGGCCGAAGACAGCAATGGCTACACCTTC CASSLAEDSNGYTF
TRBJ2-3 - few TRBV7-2 TGTGCCAGCAGCTTAGCAGGGGTACCCTCCACAGATACGCAGTATTTT CASSLAGVPSTDTQYF
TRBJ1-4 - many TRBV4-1 TGCGCCAGCGCCCTCGGGCCAACTAATGAAAAACTGTTTTTT CASALGPTNEKLFF
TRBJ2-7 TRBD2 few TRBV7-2 TGTGCCAGCAGCTTGGCACTAGCGGGAGTTTACGAGCAGTACTTC CASSLALAGVYEQYF
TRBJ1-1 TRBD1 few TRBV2 TGTGCCAGCTCCGGACAGGCACTTTTGAACACTGAAGCTTTCTTT CASSGQALLNTEAFF
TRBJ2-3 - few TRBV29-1 TGCAGCGTTGAGGCGGAGAGCACAGATACGCAGTATTTT CSVEAESTDTQYF
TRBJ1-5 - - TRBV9 TGTGCCAGCAGCGTTGGGGGGCAGGGCAATCAGCCCCAGCATTTT CASSVGGQGNQPQHF
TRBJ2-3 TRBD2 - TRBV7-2 TGTGCCAGCAGACCTAGGACCAGCGGGGGGGCCGGAGATACGCAGTATTTT CASRPRTSGGAGDTQYF
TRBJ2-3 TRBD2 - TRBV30 TGTGCCTGGGGACTAGCGGGAGGCACAGATACGCAGTATTTT CAWGLAGGTDTQYF
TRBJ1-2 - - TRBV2 TGTGCCAGCAGTGAGGAGGGTGGCTACACCTTC CASSEEGGYTF
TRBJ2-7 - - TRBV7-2 TGTGCCAGCAGCTCCGGGACGGGCGAGCAGTACTTC CASSSGTGEQYF
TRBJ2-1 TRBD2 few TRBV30 TGTGCCTGGAGTGTAACCCACGGACTAGCGGAGAAGTTCTTC CAWSVTHGLAEKFF
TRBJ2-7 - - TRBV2 TGTGCCAGCAGTGAGGGCCAAACTACCAACCACGAGCAGTACTTC CASSEGQTTNHEQYF
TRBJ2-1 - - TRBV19 TGTGCCAGTAGTGGGGCCGGGAGCTACAATGAGCAGTTCTTC CASSGAGSYNEQFF
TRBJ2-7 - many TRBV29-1 TGCAGCGTTTTATCCTACGAGCAGTACTTC CSVLSYEQYF
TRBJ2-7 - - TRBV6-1 TGTGCCAGCAGTGCTTCGGACTTCTACGAGCAGTACTTC CASSASDFYEQYF
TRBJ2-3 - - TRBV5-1 TGCGCCAGCAGCTCCTACGGGGCGACAGATACGCAGTATTTT CASSSYGATDTQYF
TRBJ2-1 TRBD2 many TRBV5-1 TGCGCCAGCAGCTTTTCGGGGGGGCGATTGGATGAGCAGTTCTTC CASSFSGGRLDEQFF
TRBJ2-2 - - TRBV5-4 TGTGCCAGCAGCGAGGACACGCTCGTTGGGGGGGAGCTGTTTTTT CASSEDTLVGGELFF
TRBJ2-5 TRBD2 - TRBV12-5 TGTGCTAGTGCTATAGCGGGAGCAGAGACCCAGTACTTC CASAIAGAETQYF
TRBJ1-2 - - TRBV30 TGTGCCTGGAATGGAGGGACCAGCAATGGCTACACCTTC CAWNGGTSNGYTF
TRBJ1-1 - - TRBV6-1 TGTGCCAGCATTGGGGACAAGAACACTGAAGCTTTCTTT CASIGDKNTEAFF
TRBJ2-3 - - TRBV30 TGTGCCTGGAGTCCCTTAAGGGGCACAGATACGCAGTATTTT CAWSPLRGTDTQYF
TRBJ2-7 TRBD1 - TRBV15 TGTGCCACCAGTAAACAGGGGACCTCCTACGAGCAGTACTTC CATSKQGTSYEQYF
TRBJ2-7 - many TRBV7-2 TGTGCCAGCAGCTTAGGAGGTACAGGGAACTACGAGCAGTACTTC CASSLGGTGNYEQYF
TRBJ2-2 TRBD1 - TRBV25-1 TGTGCCAGCAGTGATTACAGGGGTCCCGGGGAGCTGTTTTTT CASSDYRGPGELFF
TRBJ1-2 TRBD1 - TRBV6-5 TGTGCCAGCGGGGCAGGGGGCCCTAACTATGGCTACACCTTC CASGAGGPNYGYTF
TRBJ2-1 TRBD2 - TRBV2 TGTGCCAGCAGGACTGCTAGCGGCGGCGGTAGGGATGAGCAGTTCTTC CASRTASGGGRDEQFF
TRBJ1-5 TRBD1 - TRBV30 TGTGCCTGGAGTGGGACAGGGTATCAGCCCCAGCATTTT CAWSGTGYQPQHF
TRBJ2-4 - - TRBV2 TGTGCCAGCAGTGAAGGCGGGGTTCAGTACTTC CASSEGGVQYF